The 9 T cell receptor beta chains listed next were all sequenced from one sample in a study of T cell responses to AZD1222 COVID-19 vaccine. Data came from immunoSEQ multiplex PCR; TCRdb stores just in-frame clones and leaves some out. The table includes 150,000 to 180,000 clones, 86% detected once. Specimen: peripheral blood, collected on day 0 of MenACWY control vaccination. These receptors were taken from an adult in good health.

The V and J genes are TRBV5-1 and TRBJ2-3; D perhaps matches TRBD1 (5 bases). Looked up from germline, CDR1 is SGHRS and CDR2 is YFSETQ. The CDR3 covers 15 residues. Trimming took off 5 bases at V and 3 bases at J, with 16 bases between the two ends. The CDR3 coding sequence is TGCGCCAGCAGTCCGTATGACAGTCGGACAGATACGCAGTATTTT. This sequence encodes CASSPYDSRTDTQYF.

This chain connects TRBV27 to TRBJ1-2; TRBD1 agrees at 7 bases. Germline assignment: CDR1 MNHEY and CDR2 SMNVEV (reference sequence). J lost 1 base, V lost 5 bases, and 10 bases had no gene match. The CDR3 is 16 residues long. Here the CDR3 reads CASSPRGPDFNYGYTF. The CDR3 bases are TGTGCCAGCAGTCCAAGGGGGCCCGACTTTAACTATGGCTACACCTTC.

V and J are TRBV4-1 and TRBJ1-5; no clear D. In germline, CDR1 is MGHRA, CDR2 YSYEKL. There are 16 residues in the CDR3. The V and J ends lost 0 bases and 8 bases respectively, with 17 bases between them. The CDR3 coding sequence is TGCGCCAGCAGCCAAGATCTTTACAAGGGCAAGAAGCCCCAGCATTTT. It translates to CASSQDLYKGKKPQHF.

V usage is TRBV21-1 and J usage is TRBJ2-7; the table's D call of TRBD2 was not tested on the DNA. TRBV21-1 is marked as a pseudogene. This CDR3 region has 15 residues. The DNA of the CDR3 is TGTGCCAGCAGCAAGGGAGGGGGGCCTGCTGAATCGTCCTACGTC. Amino acid sequence: CASSKGGGPAESSYV.

A few counts support this clone. The V gene is TRBV4-1, the J gene TRBJ2-3; 8 bases line up with TRBD2. The germline V gene encodes CDR1 MGHRA and CDR2 YSYEKL. V gave up 0 bases and J gave up 3 bases; unmatched junction bases: 5. The CDR3 covers 16 residues. The CDR3 DNA reads TGCGCCAGCAGCCAAGATCAGGGCGGGAGGACAGATACGCAGTATTTT. It encodes CASSQDQGGRTDTQYF.

This rearrangement joins TRBV6-6 to TRBJ1-3, with 7 bases lining up with TRBD1. CDR1 MNHNY and CDR2 SVGAGI come from the germline V gene (reference sequence). The CDR3 has 15 amino acids. V shed 6 bases, J shed 2 bases, and the junction held 7 bases outside the gene matches. CDR3 sequence: CASRSSDRPGNTIYF. The CDR3 region has the DNA TGTGCCAGCAGATCATCGGACAGGCCTGGAAACACCATATATTTT.

V gene TRBV10-3 combines with J gene TRBJ1-6; D remains unclear. The germline V and J ends were trimmed by 7 bases and 10 bases, with 14 bases remaining between them. The CDR3 is made up of 13 amino acids. The germline gives CDR1 ENHRY, CDR2 SYGVKD. CDR3 sequence: CAINPGLESPLHF. Written as DNA, the CDR3 is TGTGCCATCAACCCGGGCTTGGAATCACCCCTCCACTTT.

The J gene is TRBJ1-5, the V gene TRBV12-3 or TRBV12-4; D not certain. The CDR3 spans 12 residues. The V and J ends lost 5 bases and 10 bases respectively, with 12 bases between them. The DNA for the CDR3 is TGTGCCAGCAGTCCTTACATGGGACCCCAGCATTTT. Translation gives CASSPYMGPQHF.

The J gene is TRBJ2-7, the V gene TRBV6-5, with D possibly being TRBD1 or TRBD2 (6 bases each). V lost 4 bases and J lost 0, with 13 bases in between. This CDR3 region has 15 residues. Germline V gene sequence: CDR1 MNHEY, CDR2 SVGAGI. The CDR3 is CASSSFGGGSYEQYV. The CDR3 DNA sequence: TGTGCCAGCAGTTCCTTTGGAGGGGGCTCCTACGAGCAGTACGTC.